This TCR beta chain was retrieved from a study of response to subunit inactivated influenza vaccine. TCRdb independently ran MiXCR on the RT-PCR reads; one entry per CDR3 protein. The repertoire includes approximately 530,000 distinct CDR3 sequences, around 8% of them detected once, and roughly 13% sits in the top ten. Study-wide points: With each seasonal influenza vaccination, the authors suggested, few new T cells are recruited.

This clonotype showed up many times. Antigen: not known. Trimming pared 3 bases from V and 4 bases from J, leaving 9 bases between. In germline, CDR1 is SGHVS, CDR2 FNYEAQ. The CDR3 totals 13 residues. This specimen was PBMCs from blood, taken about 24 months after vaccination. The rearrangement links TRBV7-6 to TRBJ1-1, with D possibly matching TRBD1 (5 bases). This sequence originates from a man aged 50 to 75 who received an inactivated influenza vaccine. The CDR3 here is CASSLGVSTEAFF. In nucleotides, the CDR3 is TGTGCCAGCAGCTTGGGGGTATCCACTGAAGCTTTCTTT.